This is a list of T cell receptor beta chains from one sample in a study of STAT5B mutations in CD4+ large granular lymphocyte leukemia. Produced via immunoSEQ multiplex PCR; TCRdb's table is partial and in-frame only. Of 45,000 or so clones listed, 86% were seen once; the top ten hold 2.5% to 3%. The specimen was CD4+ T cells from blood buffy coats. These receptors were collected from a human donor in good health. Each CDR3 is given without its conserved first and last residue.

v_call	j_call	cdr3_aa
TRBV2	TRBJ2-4	ASSDPGQGVNIQY
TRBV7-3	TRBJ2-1	ASSLTHGAGEQF
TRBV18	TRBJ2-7	ASSPWQGNEQY
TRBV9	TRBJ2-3	ASSAGTGLENTQY
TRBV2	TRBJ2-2	ASGRDNTGELF
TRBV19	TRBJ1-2	ASSIVAGAGRT
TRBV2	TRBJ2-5	ASIRQGVGETQY
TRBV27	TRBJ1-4	ASRTVWDEKLF
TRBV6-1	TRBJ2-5	ASSEQGWETQY
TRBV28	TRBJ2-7	AGALWEQY
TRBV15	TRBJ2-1	ATSRDRGSNEQF
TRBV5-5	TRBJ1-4	ASSPSGQGLEKLF
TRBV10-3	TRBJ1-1	AIRRQGGTEAF
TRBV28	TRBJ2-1	ASSFPLGLAGGSYNEQF
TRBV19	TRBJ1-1	ASSSRTGENTEAF
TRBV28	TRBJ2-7	ASSLDGQGSNEQY
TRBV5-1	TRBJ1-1	ASSLIQNTEAF
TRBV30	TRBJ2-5	ACSLAGGPQETQY
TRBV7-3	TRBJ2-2	ASSLNPGPGQGVTGELF
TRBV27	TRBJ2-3	ASSLVMDTQY
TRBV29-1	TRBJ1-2	SVVWRVRGYGYT
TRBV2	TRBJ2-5	ASKIQGAEETQY
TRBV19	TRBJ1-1	ASSIFGTANTEAF
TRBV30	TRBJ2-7	AWSRRLRDEQY
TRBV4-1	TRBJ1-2	ASSQGDRGLSGYT
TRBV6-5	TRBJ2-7	ASSLQRSTHEQY
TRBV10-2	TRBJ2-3	ASSESRLAGYTDTQY
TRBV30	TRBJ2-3	AWGMGSDPLSDTQY